What follows are 2 T cell receptor beta chains derived from one specimen sequenced in a study of CD8+CD57+ T cells in acquired aplastic anemia. CDR3 and TCR beta VDJ profiling relied on genomic DNA as the template. TCRdb fed the reads into MiXCR, producing one record per CDR3 protein. The sample holds about 180,000 distinct CDR3 sequences; about 47% are singletons and the top ten take around 3%. The sample comprised sorted CD4+, CD8+, or CD8+CD57+ T cells (not recorded which) from PBMCs. Receptors were obtained from a human donor in good health.

This clonotype was observed a few times. The rearrangement uses TRBV11-2 and TRBJ2-7; 12 nucleotides align to TRBD1. Germline V gene sequence: CDR1 SGHAT, CDR2 FQNNGV. The CDR3 length is 16 residues. The ends lost 5 bases at V and 5 bases at J; junction bases unmatched: 10. The CDR3 nucleotides read TGTGCCAGCAGCACCGGGGGACAGGGGGCAGTTAACGAGCAGTACTTC. Translating it yields CASSTGGQGAVNEQYF.

The sample holds one count of this clonotype. Given the absence of the conserved phenylalanine or tryptophan at the CDR3 end, a read error is likely. The chain is built from TRBV5-4 and TRBJ2-7, with D possibly TRBD2 on 5 matching bases. Germline assignment: CDR1 SGHNT and CDR2 YYREEE (reference sequence). Deletions cut 9 bases from V and 2 bases from J, with 15 bases between. CDR3 length: 13 residues. The chain's CDR3 is CAIRGLPTYEQYS. The CDR3 nucleotides are TGTGCCATCCGAGGACTGCCGACCTACGAGCAGTACTCC.